The sequence of this T cell receptor beta chain was determined in a study of blood T cell repertoires in COVID-19. Study information: Both acute and convalescent COVID-19 samples were obtained from the United States, Italy and Spain.

The authors' processing: Estimates of nucleated cell counts were drawn from the amplification of reference gene primers. TCRdb's table, derived via immunoSEQ multiplex PCR, lists solely in-frame clones and lacks some. V, J and clone size are those of that table, while D and trimming were read from the DNA. The repertoire holds 250,000 to 400,000 clones, with approximately 88% as singletons. The receptor was derived from a woman younger than 45 with COVID-19, enrolled during active disease. The sequencing sample was made of peripheral blood.

CDR3 in amino acids: CASRPKTGPGGGDEQFF. The CDR3 coding sequence is TGTGCCAGCAGACCCAAAACAGGACCAGGCGGGGGCGATGAGCAGTTCTTC. The chain recombines TRBV3-1 (or the pseudogene TRBV3-2) with TRBJ2-1; tentatively, D is TRBD2 (7 bases). The CDR3 has 17 amino acids. Germline lookup yields CDR1 LGHDT and CDR2 YNNKEL (reference sequence). Between the trimmed V and J ends, which lost 6 bases and 8 bases, there was a span of 26 bases.